The 17 T cell receptor beta chains given below trace back to one sample, sequenced in a study of beta chain features in type 1 diabetes (dated by TCRdb to 2016 to 2019). Library preparation employed the immunoSEQ multiplex PCR assay. The entire isolated RNA was reverse transcribed using the High Capacity cDNA Reverse Transcription Kit, and thus expressed TCRB transcripts were sequenced. TCRdb took over this immuneACCESS table, retaining in-frame rearrangements with V and J assigned. Such tables are incomplete; in checked studies, under half of the missing clones stem from an unresolved V gene, and the remainder is unexplained. Within this sample are about 900,000 clones, with under 20% of them counted one time only. The top ten clonotypes cover 0.023% of the sample. Sequenced input: naive CD4+ T cells from blood. In light of the paper, this sample's cell subset or site label describes: true naive CD4+ T cells. The receptors were sampled from a woman under 30 in good health.

The table lists this clone with a few counts. V and J are TRBV28 and TRBJ2-1; TRBD1 matches at 8 bases. Germline values: CDR1 MDHEN, CDR2 SYDVKM. V shed 6 bases, J shed 7 bases, and the junction held 14 bases outside the gene matches. This CDR3 comprises 16 residues. The CDR3 DNA reads as TGTGCCAGCAGCTCGTTCGGACAGGGTCTGGCTAATGAGCAGTTCTTC. This encodes CASSSFGQGLANEQFF.

The table lists this clone with a few counts. This sequence joins TRBV18 and TRBJ2-5, with 7 bases identical to TRBD1. The length of the CDR3 is 13 residues. The V segment lost 6 bases and the J segment 5 bases; nucleotides outside the gene matches: 6. Germline V gene sequence: CDR1 KGHSH, CDR2 LQKENI. The CDR3, as DNA: TGTGCCAGCTCCCCCGACAGGGACGAGACCCAGTACTTC. Residues: CASSPDRDETQYF.

V and J are TRBV9 and TRBJ1-1; D is unclear. The V gene's germline CDR1 is SGDLS and CDR2 YYNGEE. The V end was cut by 1 base, the J end by 0 bases, with 19 bases between. The CDR3 spans 18 residues. This CDR3 reads CASSVRPQEDGVNTEAFF. The CDR3 DNA reads as TGTGCCAGCAGCGTACGTCCTCAGGAGGACGGGGTGAACACTGAAGCTTTCTTT. The whole variable domain, remainder taken from reference TRBV9 and TRBJ1-1, is DSGVTQTPKHLITATGQRVTLRCSPRSGDLSVYWYQQSLDQGLQFLIQYYNGEERAKGNILERFSAQQFPDLHSELNLSSLELGDSALYFCASSVRPQEDGVNTEAFFGQGTRLTVV.

V is TRBV14 and J is TRBJ1-5; no clear D gene. Germline-derived CDR1 and CDR2 are SGHDN and FVKESK. V was trimmed by 0 bases and J by 4 bases, leaving 4 bases between them. CDR3 length: 13 residues. CDR3 amino acids: CASSQDLNQPQHF. CDR3 DNA sequence: TGTGCCAGCAGCCAAGACTTAAATCAGCCCCAGCATTTT.

This clone has only one observation. This specimen includes other DNA sequences encoding the same CDR3. The gene calls are TRBV28 and TRBJ2-4; D may be TRBD1 or TRBD2 (5 bases each). Germline V gene lookup returns CDR1 MDHEN and CDR2 SYDVKM. Trimming removed 3 bases from V and 1 base from J, with 10 bases in between. The CDR3 extends over 15 amino acids. The CDR3 here is CASSFGGLAKNIQYF. As DNA, the CDR3 is TGTGCCAGCAGTTTTGGGGGTTTGGCCAAAAACATTCAGTACTTC.

The table lists this clone with a few counts. Different DNA sequences within this sample yield the same CDR3. The rearrangement uses TRBV9 and TRBJ2-6; D is uncertain. The CDR3 is made up of 13 amino acids. The germline V gene has CDR1 SGDLS and CDR2 YYNGEE. V was shortened by 2 bases and J by 0 bases, with 0 bases between the two germline ends. The CDR3 DNA reads TGTGCCAGCAGCGTCTCTGGGGCCAACGTCCTGACTTTC. Protein sequence: CASSVSGANVLTF.

The chain carries TRBV5-4 and TRBJ2-5; TRBD2 might be the D (6 bases). The CDR3 totals 13 residues. CDR1 SGHNT and CDR2 YYREEE come from the germline V gene (reference sequence). Trimming shortened V by 3 bases and J by 7 bases, and 13 bases separated the two germline ends. The CDR3 protein is CASSSRLEGTQYF. In nucleotides, the CDR3 is TGTGCCAGCAGCTCCAGACTAGAGGGGACCCAGTACTTC.

In its sample, this clone was seen a few times. The rearrangement links TRBV11-2 to TRBJ1-2; maybe TRBD1 (5 bases). The germline V gene encodes CDR1 SGHAT and CDR2 FQNNGV. V lost 4 bases, J lost 8 bases, and 14 bases lay in between. CDR3 length: 13 residues. The CDR3 protein is CASSSWDQRGYTF. In DNA form, the CDR3 reads TGTGCCAGCAGCTCTTGGGACCAAAGGGGCTACACCTTC.

This clone has only a few counts. The DNA of the CDR3 is TGTGCCAGCAGCTCAATAGCGGGAGGGCCTGTGGGGCAGTACTTC. Encoded protein: CASSSIAGGPVGQYF. V is TRBV11-2 and J is TRBJ2-7; 11 nucleotides align to TRBD2. The CDR3 totals 15 residues. V dropped 4 bases and J dropped 9; count of bases not matched to a gene: 11. Per germline, CDR1 SGHAT and CDR2 FQNNGV.

This clone has only a few counts. V usage is TRBV10-3 and J usage is TRBJ1-4; D not resolved. The V gene's germline CDR1 is ENHRY and CDR2 SYGVKD. V lost 11 bases, J lost 6 bases, and 13 bases lay in between. The CDR3 covers 12 residues. The CDR3 spells CAARGRDEKLFF. The CDR3 DNA follows: TGTGCCGCCCGAGGACGGGATGAAAAACTGTTTTTT.

In this sample, this clone turned up a few times. This sequence joins TRBV7-9 and TRBJ2-6; D is uncertain. The V and J ends lost 3 bases and 2 bases respectively, with 2 bases between them. There are 13 residues in the CDR3. The germline V gene encodes CDR1 SEHNR and CDR2 FQNEAQ (reference sequence). CDR3 protein: CASSLAGANVLTF. Here the CDR3 DNA reads TGTGCCAGCAGCTTGGCTGGGGCCAACGTCCTGACTTTC.

V gene TRBV6-1 combines with J gene TRBJ1-5; 7 nucleotides match TRBD1. The CDR3 has 13 amino acids. Unmatched junction bases numbered 3, after V lost 6 bases and J lost 4 bases. Germline CDR1 reads MNHNS; CDR2 reads SASEGT. The CDR3: CASRTGYNQPQHF. In DNA, the CDR3 is TGTGCCAGCAGGACAGGGTATAATCAGCCCCAGCATTTT.

As for this clone: The sample holds other DNA sequences that translate to the same CDR3. The rearrangement links TRBV10-3 to TRBJ1-2, with a tentative D call TRBD1 (6 bases). This CDR3 spans 13 amino acids. V lost 5 bases to trimming and J lost 3 bases, with 10 bases between them. The germline gives CDR1 ENHRY, CDR2 SYGVKD. The chain's CDR3 is CAISLQGDYGYTF. As DNA, the CDR3 is TGTGCCATCAGTTTACAGGGAGACTATGGCTACACCTTC.

The chain employs TRBV28 and TRBJ1-1; D is undetermined. CDR1 MDHEN and CDR2 SYDVKM come from the germline V gene. Trimming cost V 6 bases and J 1 base, with 15 bases left between them. The CDR3 covers 15 residues. CDR3 DNA: TGTGCCAGCAGCCCCCCTGGAGGAGGGAACACTGAAGCTTTCTTT. Its protein product is CASSPPGGGNTEAFF.

About this clone itself: Other nucleotide sequences in the sample specify the same CDR3. V is TRBV6-5 and J is TRBJ1-1, with 8 bases that match TRBD1. The V gene's germline CDR1 is MNHEY and CDR2 SVGAGI. V shed 8 bases and J 0 bases; nucleotides not matched to a gene: 2. CDR3 length equals 13 residues. The CDR3: CASRQGMNTEAFF. The CDR3 nucleotides are TGTGCCAGCCGACAGGGGATGAACACTGAAGCTTTCTTT.

In this sample, this clone turned up a few times. In DNA, the CDR3 is TGCAGCGTGGGAACTAGCGGGGGGACCTACGAGCAGTACTTC. Residues: CSVGTSGGTYEQYF. The rearrangement uses TRBV29-1 and TRBJ2-7; 12 bases are a match to TRBD2. Germline V gene data show CDR1 as SQVTM and CDR2 as ANQGSEA. V was pared by 6 bases and J by 2 bases, with 5 bases of the junction left unmatched. CDR3 length: 14 residues.

This clone has more than one count but fewer than ten. Other DNA sequences in the same sample also yield this CDR3. For the CDR3, the DNA is TGTGCCAGCAGCTTAGAAAGATCCTACGAGCAGTACTTC. It encodes CASSLERSYEQYF. The gene calls are TRBV7-2 and TRBJ2-7; D ambiguous. V lost 1 base, J lost 1 base, and 5 bases lay in between. The germline gives CDR1 SGHTA, CDR2 FQGNSA. The CDR3 spans 13 residues.